Listed below are T cell receptor beta chains from one sample, sequenced in a study of cytomegalovirus exposure and HLA in healthy donors. TCRdb's table, derived via immunoSEQ multiplex PCR, lists solely in-frame clones and lacks some. The data show about 160,000 clones, with around four fifths seen just once and approximately 9.8% held by the top ten. What was sequenced was PBMCs. The receptors here all came from a man aged 18-30 years in good health and CMV-seropositive. Both conserved end residues are part of each CDR3. The D gene is left open where the match is weak. Size is stated for part of the rows, as once, few or many counts, or as a class when the clone is expanded.

size	V	D	J	DNA	CDR3
.	TRBV27	TRBD2	TRBJ2-7	TGTGCCAGCAGTTTGGGAAGCGGGGTCGCCTACGAGCAGTACTTC	CASSLGSGVAYEQYF
.	TRBV5-5	TRBD2	TRBJ2-3	TGTGCCAGCAGCTGGGGGACTAGCGGGAGGCAAGATACGCAGTATTTT	CASSWGTSGRQDTQYF
few	TRBV2	.	TRBJ1-5	TGTGCCAGCAGTGAGGGCAGCTACAATCAGCCCCAGCATTTT	CASSEGSYNQPQHF
.	TRBV27	.	TRBJ1-4	TGTGCCAGCAGTTTATCGTACTCGACAACTAATGAAAAACTGTTTTTT	CASSLSYSTTNEKLFF
.	TRBV6-5	.	TRBJ2-7	TGTGCCAGCAGTTTACAGGGTTACCGAGCTCGCTACGAGCAGTACTTC	CASSLQGYRARYEQYF
once	TRBV5-6	.	TRBJ1-6	TGTGCCAGCAGCTCACAAACGTTGGGGCTAGGGGCCCTCCACTTT	CASSSQTLGLGALHF
.	TRBV4-3	TRBD1	TRBJ1-1	TGCGCCAGCAGCGTGGACAGGTCGAACACTGAAGCTTTCTTT	CASSVDRSNTEAFF
.	TRBV5-6	TRBD2	TRBJ2-7	TGTGCCAGCAGCTCCGAAGCGTTACTAGCGGGAGGGACCAGCTACGAGCAGTACTTC	CASSSEALLAGGTSYEQYF
.	TRBV9	TRBD1	TRBJ2-3	TGTGCCAGCAGACAGGGGACAGATACGCAGTATTTT	CASRQGTDTQYF
few	TRBV4-3	.	TRBJ2-2	TGCGCCAGCAGCCAAGATGGGCCGGTCGGGGAGCTGTTTTTT	CASSQDGPVGELFF
.	TRBV6-5	.	TRBJ2-5	TGTGCCAGCAGTTACTCGACAAGGATGGAGACCCAGTACTTC	CASSYSTRMETQYF
.	TRBV4-3	.	TRBJ2-1	TGCGCCAGCAGCCAAGATCGCGTTACGGGAGTCCCCGATGAGCAGTTCTTC	CASSQDRVTGVPDEQFF
.	TRBV28	TRBD2	TRBJ2-7	TGTGCCTCCGGAGCATCGGCGGGAGAGTACGAGCAGTACTTC	CASGASAGEYEQYF
.	TRBV10-3	.	TRBJ2-1	TGTGCCATCAGTCTTAGGATTTCAGGGATAGACAATGAGCAGTTCTTC	CAISLRISGIDNEQFF
.	TRBV5-5	.	TRBJ1-1	TGTGCCAGCAGCTATCGTCAGGGTTACACTGAAGCTTTCTTT	CASSYRQGYTEAFF
.	TRBV7-2	TRBD2	TRBJ2-1	TGTGCCAGCAGCCCGACCTGGACTAGCGGGTACAATGAGCAGTTCTTC	CASSPTWTSGYNEQFF
.	TRBV4-2	.	TRBJ2-7	TGTGCCAGCAGCCAAGATATAGGAGCCCCCTACGAGCAGTACTTC	CASSQDIGAPYEQYF
.	TRBV14	.	TRBJ2-1	TGTGCCAGCAGCCAAATATCGTCAGGGATGCATGAGCAGTTCTTC	CASSQISSGMHEQFF
.	TRBV5-6	.	TRBJ2-2	TGTGCCAGCAGCTTGGTTAGGCGGGGAACTACCGGGGAGCTGTTTTTT	CASSLVRRGTTGELFF
.	TRBV4-3	TRBD1	TRBJ2-1	TGCGCCAGCAGCCTCGACAGGGGGCAGGGATCCTACAATGAGCAGTTCTTC	CASSLDRGQGSYNEQFF
.	TRBV27	TRBD1	TRBJ2-7	TGTGCCAGCAGCCGACAGGGTAGCGAGCAGTACTTC	CASSRQGSEQYF
few	TRBV5-4	TRBD1	TRBJ2-3	TGTGCCAGCAGCTTTGCGGACAGGGTGGAGGTAGATACGCAGTATTTT	CASSFADRVEVDTQYF
.	TRBV4-2	.	TRBJ1-1	TGTGCCAGCAGCCAAGACGCGCGTTCGAACACTGAAGCTTTCTTT	CASSQDARSNTEAFF
once	TRBV2	.	TRBJ1-1	TGTGCCAGCAGTGAGCAGAGGGGGACGAACACTGAAGCTTTCTTT	CASSEQRGTNTEAFF
.	TRBV11-2	.	TRBJ2-1	TGTGCCAGCAGATCCTGGGGGCGGGAGATAAGGAATGAGCAGTTCTTC	CASRSWGREIRNEQFF
.	TRBV5-6	TRBD1	TRBJ2-3	TGTGCCAGCAGCTCAGACAGGGTGGGCACAGATACGCAGTATTTT	CASSSDRVGTDTQYF
.	TRBV13	TRBD2	TRBJ2-3	TGTGCCAGCAGCTCCCTAACTAGCGGGAGGGCCACAGATACGCAGTATTTT	CASSSLTSGRATDTQYF
.	TRBV7-2	TRBD1	TRBJ2-7	TGTGCCAGCAGCCCAGGACCACCGGGACAGGGTTTCTACGAGCAGTACTTC	CASSPGPPGQGFYEQYF
few	TRBV6-5	.	TRBJ2-7	TGTGCCAGCAGCGAGGCGGGTTACGAGCAGTACTTC	CASSEAGYEQYF